This T cell receptor (beta chain) was observed in a study of CD8+CD57+ T cells in acquired aplastic anemia. On the study more broadly: Each DNA sample taken from sorted CD4+ and CD8+ cells came to 3.2 ug on average. Broader study findings: Patients and controls shared around 30 CD8+ CDR3 sequences.

This clonotype has just one count. Its antigen is still unknown. Patients selected for sequencing had displayed CD8+CD57+ cell expansion by flow cytometry. Unmatched junction bases numbered 2, after V lost 2 bases and J lost 10 bases. From germline, CDR1 is SGHKS and CDR2 YYEKEE (reference sequence). CDR3 length equals 12 residues. Using genomic DNA as the template, TCR beta VDJ and CDR3 profiling was carried out. TCRdb processed the reads anew with MiXCR; each CDR3 protein has one entry. The table has approximately 170,000 distinct CDR3 sequences, 40% to 55% seen once. The chain employs TRBV5-5 and TRBJ1-4; 7 positions agree with TRBD1. The receptor was isolated from a human donor with aplastic anemia. The sequenced sample consisted of sorted CD4+, CD8+, or CD8+CD57+ T cells (not recorded which) from PBMCs. CDR3 in amino acids: CASSFQGGKLFF. The CDR3, as DNA: TGTGCCAGCAGCTTTCAGGGGGGAAAACTGTTTTTT.